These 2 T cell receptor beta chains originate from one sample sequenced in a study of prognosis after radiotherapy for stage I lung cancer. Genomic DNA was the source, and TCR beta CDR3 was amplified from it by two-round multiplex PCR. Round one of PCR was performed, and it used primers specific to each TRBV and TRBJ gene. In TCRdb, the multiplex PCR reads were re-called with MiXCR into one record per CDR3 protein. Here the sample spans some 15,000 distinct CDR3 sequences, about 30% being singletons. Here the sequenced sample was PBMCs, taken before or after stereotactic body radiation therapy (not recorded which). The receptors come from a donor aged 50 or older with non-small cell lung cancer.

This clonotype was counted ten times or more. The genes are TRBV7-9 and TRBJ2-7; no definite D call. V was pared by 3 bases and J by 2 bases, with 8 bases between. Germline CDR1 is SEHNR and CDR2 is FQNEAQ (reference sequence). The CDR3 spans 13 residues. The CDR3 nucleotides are TGTGCCAGCAGCTTGACCAGTACCTACGAGCAGTACTTC. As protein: CASSLTSTYEQYF.

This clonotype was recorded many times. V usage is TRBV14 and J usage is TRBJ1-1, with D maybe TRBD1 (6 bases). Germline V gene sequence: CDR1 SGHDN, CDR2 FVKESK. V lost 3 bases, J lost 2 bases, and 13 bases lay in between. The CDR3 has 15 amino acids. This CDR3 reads CASSQETGANTEAFF. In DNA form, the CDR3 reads TGTGCCAGCAGCCAGGAGACAGGAGCAAACACTGAAGCTTTCTTT.